This T cell receptor (beta chain) emerged from a study of blood T cells in healthy people across ages. Concerning this clonotype: Its antigen is undetermined.

Study results and limitations: Diversity was higher, and naive CD4+ cells more numerous, in long-lived donors than in aged donors.

The germline V gene encodes CDR1 ENHRY and CDR2 SYGVKD. The CDR3 contains 14 residues. The J segment lost 3 bases and the V segment lost 6 bases, leaving 7 bases of the junction unmatched. Through a sample-barcoded 5' primer and a J-beta primer mix, a second PCR was run for roughly 6 to 11 cycles. TCRdb re-called the 5' RACE reads with MiXCR, one entry per CDR3 protein. The data hold just over 800,000 distinct CDR3 sequences, with approximately 65% observed a single time. Sequenced input: blood. This rearrangement joins TRBV10-3 to TRBJ1-2; 7 bases are a match to TRBD1. The origin of this receptor is a man aged 30-40 years in good health. CDR3 residues: CAISRDSLDYGYTF. Here the CDR3 DNA reads TGTGCCATCAGCAGGGACAGTTTAGACTATGGCTACACCTTC.